These T cell receptor beta chains were read from a single sample in a study of shared clonotypes between healthy human individuals. The protocol was immunoSEQ multiplex PCR, while the TCRdb copy is restricted to in-frame clones and leaves out a portion. This sample yields 2 million to 2.5 million clones, of which 85% to 95% are seen a single time; 0.37% belongs to the top ten. Sequencing input: naive CD4+ T cells from PBMCs. The receptors stem from a man aged 18 to 35 in good health. Some clones in this sample may be carry-over from other donors' samples. Each CDR3 is given with its conserved first and last residue. Fields, in order: D gene, J gene, clone size, V gene, CDR3 protein, CDR3 DNA. A D gene is named only where the DNA matches it firmly. Clone size, where shown, is once, few, many, or a class for clones that have expanded.

D gene: TRBD2
J gene: TRBJ2-3
clone size: once
V gene: TRBV5-1
CDR3 protein: CASSLEWREATDTQYF
CDR3 DNA: TGCGCCAGCAGCTTGGAGTGGCGGGAGGCCACAGATACGCAGTATTTT

D gene: TRBD1
J gene: TRBJ1-4
clone size: -
V gene: TRBV28
CDR3 protein: CASRSPHRDRGTEKLFF
CDR3 DNA: TGTGCCAGCAGATCACCCCACCGGGACAGGGGAACTGAAAAACTGTTTTTT

D gene: -
J gene: TRBJ2-1
clone size: -
V gene: TRBV9
CDR3 protein: CASSVGGWGGEQFF
CDR3 DNA: TGTGCCAGCAGCGTAGGGGGTTGGGGAGGTGAGCAGTTCTTC

D gene: TRBD1
J gene: TRBJ2-1
clone size: -
V gene: TRBV28
CDR3 protein: CASRRSLRDRVNYNEQFF
CDR3 DNA: TGTGCCAGCAGACGTAGCCTCCGGGACAGAGTTAACTACAATGAGCAGTTCTTC

D gene: -
J gene: TRBJ1-1
clone size: few
V gene: TRBV7-3
CDR3 protein: CASSRLGHPGTEAFF
CDR3 DNA: TGTGCCAGCAGCCGGCTAGGGCACCCGGGCACTGAAGCTTTCTTT

D gene: -
J gene: TRBJ2-7
clone size: -
V gene: TRBV30
CDR3 protein: CAWGLPKRGTYEQYF
CDR3 DNA: TGTGCCTGGGGACTTCCGAAGAGAGGAACCTACGAGCAGTACTTC

D gene: -
J gene: TRBJ1-4
clone size: -
V gene: TRBV6-5
CDR3 protein: CASSSGPANEKLFF
CDR3 DNA: TGTGCCAGCAGTTCGGGCCCAGCTAATGAAAAACTGTTTTTT

D gene: -
J gene: TRBJ1-2
clone size: -
V gene: TRBV5-8
CDR3 protein: CASSLGPGPYGYTF
CDR3 DNA: TGTGCCAGCAGCTTGGGGCCAGGGCCCTATGGCTACACCTTC

D gene: -
J gene: TRBJ1-4
clone size: once
V gene: TRBV28
CDR3 protein: CASSLPRLEKLFF
CDR3 DNA: TGTGCCAGCAGTTTACCTCGCCTTGAAAAACTGTTTTTT

D gene: TRBD2
J gene: TRBJ2-7
clone size: -
V gene: TRBV4-1
CDR3 protein: CASSQGIAGGWGQYF
CDR3 DNA: TGCGCCAGCAGCCAAGGAATAGCGGGAGGATGGGGGCAGTACTTC

D gene: -
J gene: TRBJ1-4
clone size: -
V gene: TRBV30
CDR3 protein: CAWAIGEQLFF
CDR3 DNA: TGTGCCTGGGCAATCGGAGAACAACTGTTTTTT

D gene: TRBD2
J gene: TRBJ2-7
clone size: -
V gene: TRBV7-2
CDR3 protein: CASSPGGGTGDEQYF
CDR3 DNA: TGTGCCAGCAGCCCTGGGGGAGGGACTGGAGATGAGCAGTACTTC

D gene: -
J gene: TRBJ2-5
clone size: -
V gene: TRBV28
CDR3 protein: CASSSSQETQYF
CDR3 DNA: TGTGCCAGCAGTTCAAGCCAAGAGACCCAGTACTTC

D gene: -
J gene: TRBJ2-3
clone size: -
V gene: TRBV5-1
CDR3 protein: CASSLATGSTDTQYF
CDR3 DNA: TGCGCCAGCAGCTTGGCCACTGGAAGCACAGATACGCAGTATTTT

D gene: -
J gene: TRBJ2-3
clone size: -
V gene: TRBV7-9
CDR3 protein: CASSLPGGTDTQYF
CDR3 DNA: TGTGCCAGCAGCTTACCGGGAGGCACAGATACGCAGTATTTT

D gene: TRBD2
J gene: TRBJ2-7
clone size: once
V gene: TRBV13
CDR3 protein: CASSSTRDLREVEQYF
CDR3 DNA: TGTGCCAGCAGCTCGACCCGGGATCTGCGGGAGGTGGAGCAGTACTTC

D gene: -
J gene: TRBJ2-4
clone size: -
V gene: TRBV27
CDR3 protein: CASSSGQLAKNIQYF
CDR3 DNA: TGTGCCAGCAGTTCCGGACAACTAGCCAAAAACATTCAGTACTTC

D gene: TRBD1
J gene: TRBJ2-2
clone size: -
V gene: TRBV5-1
CDR3 protein: CASSAGTGAAGELFF
CDR3 DNA: TGCGCCAGCAGCGCCGGGACAGGGGCGGCCGGGGAGCTGTTTTTT

D gene: -
J gene: TRBJ1-2
clone size: -
V gene: TRBV6-4
CDR3 protein: CASSDGSAGQGFHGYTF
CDR3 DNA: TGTGCCAGCAGTGACGGGTCGGCAGGCCAGGGCTTTCATGGCTACACCTTC

D gene: TRBD1
J gene: TRBJ2-2
clone size: -
V gene: TRBV5-4
CDR3 protein: CASSPRQGGTGELFF
CDR3 DNA: TGTGCCAGCAGTCCCAGACAGGGGGGGACCGGGGAGCTGTTTTTT

D gene: -
J gene: TRBJ2-3
clone size: -
V gene: TRBV5-4
CDR3 protein: CASSLLTDTQYF
CDR3 DNA: TGTGCCAGCAGCTTGTTAACAGATACGCAGTATTTT

D gene: -
J gene: TRBJ1-1
clone size: -
V gene: TRBV29-1
CDR3 protein: CSVARVLNTEAFF
CDR3 DNA: TGCAGCGTCGCGCGGGTCCTGAACACTGAAGCTTTCTTT

D gene: TRBD1
J gene: TRBJ2-7
clone size: -
V gene: TRBV5-1
CDR3 protein: CASSPGTGGFGEQYF
CDR3 DNA: TGCGCCAGCAGCCCAGGGACAGGGGGCTTCGGCGAGCAGTACTTC

D gene: -
J gene: TRBJ1-4
clone size: -
V gene: TRBV27
CDR3 protein: CASSPHVGSATNEKLFF
CDR3 DNA: TGTGCCAGCAGTCCCCATGTGGGGAGTGCAACTAATGAAAAACTGTTTTTT

D gene: -
J gene: TRBJ2-2
clone size: -
V gene: TRBV6-1
CDR3 protein: CASSDLREGWLFF
CDR3 DNA: TGTGCCAGCAGCGACCTACGGGAAGGGTGGCTGTTTTTT

D gene: TRBD2
J gene: TRBJ2-1
clone size: -
V gene: TRBV29-1
CDR3 protein: CSGLTSGRAIRNEQFF
CDR3 DNA: TGCAGCGGCCTAACTAGCGGGAGGGCCATCCGGAATGAGCAGTTCTTC

D gene: TRBD1
J gene: TRBJ2-1
clone size: -
V gene: TRBV30
CDR3 protein: CAWSGGTVREQFF
CDR3 DNA: TGTGCCTGGAGTGGTGGGACAGTCCGGGAGCAGTTCTTC

D gene: -
J gene: TRBJ1-3
clone size: -
V gene: TRBV5-1
CDR3 protein: CASSLAGVTGNTIYF
CDR3 DNA: TGCGCCAGCAGCTTGGCCGGGGTGACGGGAAACACCATATATTTT

D gene: -
J gene: TRBJ2-5
clone size: -
V gene: TRBV6-1
CDR3 protein: CASSGPRTGKVEETQYF
CDR3 DNA: TGTGCCAGCAGTGGGCCACGAACAGGGAAGGTGGAAGAGACCCAGTACTTC

D gene: -
J gene: TRBJ1-5
clone size: -
V gene: TRBV2
CDR3 protein: CASNDGPERNQPQHF
CDR3 DNA: TGTGCCAGCAATGATGGGCCCGAGCGGAATCAGCCCCAGCATTTT

D gene: -
J gene: TRBJ1-5
clone size: -
V gene: TRBV4-1
CDR3 protein: CASSQGPGSQPQHF
CDR3 DNA: TGCGCCAGCAGCCAAGGACCAGGGAGTCAGCCCCAGCATTTT

D gene: TRBD2
J gene: TRBJ2-3
clone size: -
V gene: TRBV7-3
CDR3 protein: CASSLNSGADTDTQYF
CDR3 DNA: TGTGCCAGCAGCCTAAATAGCGGGGCCGACACAGATACGCAGTATTTT

D gene: -
J gene: TRBJ1-1
clone size: -
V gene: TRBV11-2
CDR3 protein: CASSRQVNTEAFF
CDR3 DNA: TGTGCCAGCAGCCGACAGGTGAACACTGAAGCTTTCTTT

D gene: TRBD2
J gene: TRBJ2-7
clone size: -
V gene: TRBV6-1
CDR3 protein: CASSVRGGPGYEQYF
CDR3 DNA: TGTGCCAGCAGTGTACGCGGGGGGCCCGGTTACGAGCAGTACTTC

D gene: -
J gene: TRBJ1-2
clone size: -
V gene: TRBV18
CDR3 protein: CASSPVTGANYGYTF
CDR3 DNA: TGTGCCAGCTCACCAGTAACAGGCGCTAACTATGGCTACACCTTC

D gene: TRBD1
J gene: TRBJ2-3
clone size: -
V gene: TRBV7-6
CDR3 protein: CASSPGTGVWYF
CDR3 DNA: TGTGCCAGCAGCCCTGGGACAGGGGTATGGTATTTT

D gene: TRBD2
J gene: TRBJ2-2
clone size: -
V gene: TRBV4-2
CDR3 protein: CASSQGTSGKAGELFF
CDR3 DNA: TGTGCCAGCAGCCAGGGGACTAGCGGGAAAGCCGGGGAGCTGTTTTTT

D gene: -
J gene: TRBJ1-5
clone size: -
V gene: TRBV7-2
CDR3 protein: CASKWDLYSNQPQHF
CDR3 DNA: TGTGCCAGCAAGTGGGATCTTTATAGCAATCAGCCCCAGCATTTT

D gene: TRBD2
J gene: TRBJ2-1
clone size: -
V gene: TRBV6-5
CDR3 protein: CASRESGRANEQFF
CDR3 DNA: TGTGCCAGCAGGGAGAGCGGGAGGGCCAATGAGCAGTTCTTC

D gene: -
J gene: TRBJ2-5
clone size: -
V gene: TRBV11-2
CDR3 protein: CASSLDFREETQYF
CDR3 DNA: TGTGCCAGCAGCTTAGATTTCAGGGAAGAGACCCAGTACTTC

D gene: TRBD1
J gene: TRBJ2-7
clone size: few
V gene: TRBV6-1
CDR3 protein: CASSEQGASYEQYF
CDR3 DNA: TGTGCCAGCAGTGAACAGGGGGCGAGCTACGAGCAGTACTTC

D gene: -
J gene: TRBJ1-1
clone size: -
V gene: TRBV19
CDR3 protein: CASSIVLRGTEAFF
CDR3 DNA: TGTGCCAGTAGTATAGTTTTAAGGGGCACTGAAGCTTTCTTT

D gene: -
J gene: TRBJ1-2
clone size: -
V gene: TRBV30
CDR3 protein: CAWSLGTQYGYTF
CDR3 DNA: TGTGCCTGGAGTCTGGGGACCCAATATGGCTACACCTTC

D gene: -
J gene: TRBJ1-1
clone size: -
V gene: TRBV30
CDR3 protein: CAWTSGAGGNTEAFF
CDR3 DNA: TGTGCCTGGACATCAGGAGCGGGGGGGAACACTGAAGCTTTCTTT

D gene: -
J gene: TRBJ1-4
clone size: -
V gene: TRBV2
CDR3 protein: CASSAQGLSTNEKLFF
CDR3 DNA: TGTGCCAGCAGCGCCCAGGGACTTTCTACTAATGAAAAACTGTTTTTT

D gene: -
J gene: TRBJ2-3
clone size: once
V gene: TRBV7-2
CDR3 protein: CASSVGFSPTTQYF
CDR3 DNA: TGTGCCAGCAGCGTGGGTTTTTCCCCAACCACGCAGTATTTT